The TCR beta chain under discussion was sequenced for a study of T cells in Graves' hyperthyroidism and ophthalmopathy (dated by TCRdb to the late 2010s). With regard to the full study: Peripheral blood was sampled at the time of initial diagnosis, prior to any treatment. TCR V-J signatures able to tell the groups apart were searched for in a discovery cohort of 95 to 100 patients, of whom 43 had Graves' ophthalmopathy and around 57 had stable Graves' hyperthyroidism. Prospective prediction of ophthalmopathy was tested in an independent validation cohort consisting of 18 hyperthyroidism patients and some 17 patients who later progressed to ophthalmopathy. The 75 to 100 discovery patients were randomly divided into training and test sets at a 7:3 ratio. The study also compared thyroid tissue and blood T-cell repertoires from more than five Graves' hyperthyroidism patients. Once sampling was done, hyperthyroidism patients were given methimazole at a starting dose of 30 mg daily, whereas ophthalmopathy patients were given high-dose intravenous methylprednisolone. According to the paper, TCR Vbeta CDR3 sequencing was carried out on approximately 140 peripheral blood samples, which came from 40 to 45 ophthalmopathy, fewer than 80 hyperthyroidism and approximately 17 progressor patients. General study outcomes and caveats: In validation, progression to ophthalmopathy was predicted by the model with approximately 67% sensitivity and approximately 78% specificity, a median of approximately 6.5 months before onset. Most expanded thyroid clonotypes (frequency above 0.001) were also detected in blood, suggesting blood repertoires may reflect thyroid immune responses. Sample size was not statistically predetermined, and blinding of investigators to group allocation was not performed. Ophthalmopathy was separated from stable hyperthyroidism by a 13 V-J signature model, with approximately 85% sensitivity and roughly 81% specificity obtained in cross-validation and 80%/75% obtained in testing.

In its sample, this clonotype was seen a few times. What antigen it recognizes has not been identified. Base qualities are not at hand, and no much larger clone is one base apart. Amplification of TCR beta CDR3 regions was carried out from RNA transcripts. A first-round RT-PCR of the TCR CDR3 used the HTBI primer set with the Qiagen OneStep RT-PCR kit. Libraries were constructed in a second round of multiplex PCR, after which size selection and purification were carried out. The libraries were sequenced on an Illumina HiSeq2000 using paired-end 100 bp reads. Regarding the original processing steps: SOAPnuke was used to process the raw data, throwing out any read that contained adapters or uncalled bases, had a mean Phred below 15, or lacked an exact constant-primer or identifier match. High-quality paired reads were merged using COPE v1.2.5, and each unique nucleotide sequence was defined as a clonotype. MiTCR v1.1 was used to align clonotypes to the IMGT TRBV, TRBD and TRBJ reference segments. Analysis was restricted to V-J combinations with a frequency above 0.0001, which covered about 99% of repertoires. A TCS score was defined as the ratio between F50 (clonal expansion) and ExV (chaos), using BLOSUM62-based TCRdist between CDR3 peptides within each V-J. Welch's t-statistics and random forest reduced just over 500 V-J features to 13, which were used in a naive Bayes classifier (R e1071). TCRdb applied fastp at Q25 and MiXCR to the public reads, then kept only in-frame beta chains. CDR3 protein sequences are deduplicated, and each keeps its most common genes and DNA. The V and J calls follow TCRdb's processing rather than the paper's. The sample table contains about 570,000 distinct CDR3 sequences; only one count was recorded for 14% of them. The ten largest clonotypes hold approximately 15% of the sample.

Stable Graves' hyperthyroidism was defined as no progression to ophthalmopathy during 18 months of follow-up. Hyperthyroidism patients were aged 18 to 65 years and newly diagnosed, with disease duration of less than 2 months. Any patient with an uncontrolled infection, another autoimmune disease, pregnancy or lactation was excluded. Diagnoses relied on clinical symptoms, serum thyroxine and TRAb, thyroid ultrasound and orbital computed tomography. PBMCs were separated from 10 ml of fresh peripheral blood using Ficoll-Paque density gradient centrifugation. Total RNA was extracted using Trizol reagent, and RNA quality was assessed on an Agilent 2100 Bioanalyzer. CDR1 and CDR2 (LNHDA, SQIVND) derive from the germline V gene (reference sequence). There are 12 amino acids in the CDR3, from cysteine to phenylalanine inclusive. Left in the record is the CDR3 DNA by itself, 36 bases read in frame from the first base. V is pared back by 5 bases and J by 8 bases, with 12 bases lying between the germline termini.

Sequenced input: blood. The clonotype was recovered from a woman in her 40s with Graves' hyperthyroidism. The V gene is TRBV19 and the J gene is TRBJ1-2; TRBD1 could be the D gene, as 6 bases match. The CDR3 loop reads CASSPQGWGYTF. The DNA sequence is TGTGCCAGTAGTCCACAGGGCTGGGGCTACACCTTC.